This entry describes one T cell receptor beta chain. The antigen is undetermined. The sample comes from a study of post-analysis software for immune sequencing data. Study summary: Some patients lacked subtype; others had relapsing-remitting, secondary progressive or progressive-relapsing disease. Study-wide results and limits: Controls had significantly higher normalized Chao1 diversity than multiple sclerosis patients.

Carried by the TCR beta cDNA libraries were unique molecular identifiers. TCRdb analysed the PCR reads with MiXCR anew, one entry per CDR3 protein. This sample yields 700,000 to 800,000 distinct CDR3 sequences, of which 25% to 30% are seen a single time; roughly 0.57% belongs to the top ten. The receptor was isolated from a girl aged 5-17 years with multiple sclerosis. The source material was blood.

The CDR3 DNA reads TGTGCCAGCAGCCCCATCGGCGACGGGGAGCAGTACTTC. As protein: CASSPIGDGEQYF. The gene calls are TRBV6-2 or TRBV6-3 and TRBJ2-7; D call uncertain. CDR3 length equals 13 residues. Germline V lookup: CDR1 MNHEY, CDR2 SVGEGT. Trimming shortened V by 6 bases and J by 7 bases, and 16 bases separated the two germline ends.